The present TCR beta chain was sequenced within a study of T cells after yellow fever vaccination. Study as a whole: Preparing low-cell-number fractions relied on SMART-Seq v4 Ultra Low Input.

The study, taken as a whole, reports: Abundant contaminating clonotypes from the bulk population could appear in FACS-sorted repertoires.

The CDR3 contains 14 residues. Germline V gene data show CDR1 as SGHRS and CDR2 as YFSETQ. J lost 3 bases, V lost 7 bases, and 6 bases had no gene match. This clonotype was counted a few times. Its antigen remains unidentified. TCRdb recomputed calls from the 5' RACE reads with MiXCR, one row per CDR3 protein. This table has over 70,000 distinct CDR3 sequences, roughly 8% appearing once. The specimen comprised CD8+ T cells sorted from PBMCs, sampled on the day of the yellow fever booster vaccination. The chain carries TRBV5-1 and TRBJ2-1, with 8 nucleotides matching TRBD2. This TCR was sampled from a man aged 30-40 years who received the YFV17D yellow fever vaccine. The CDR3: CASGLAGFYNEQFF. The CDR3 region has the DNA TGCGCCAGCGGCCTAGCGGGTTTCTACAATGAGCAGTTCTTC.